Each of the 24 T cell receptor beta chains below was sequenced from the same sample in a study of blood T cell repertoires in COVID-19 (TCRdb year 2020). Library prep was done by the immunoSEQ multiplex PCR assay. TCRdb re-hosts the immuneACCESS table, in-frame sequences only. Its copies lack some clones; in the studies checked, an unresolved V gene accounts for under half of them, and the cause for the rest is not known. The sample table records around 260,000 clones; 80% to 90% of these occur just once. The leading ten clones occupy approximately 4.2% of the sample. Material for sequencing was PBMCs or T cells enriched from blood (not recorded which). The receptors shown here come from a woman younger than 45 who had recovered from COVID-19.

The chain links TRBV7-2 to TRBJ2-1; no definite D call. Trimming left V 1 base short and J 4 bases short, with 5 bases between. There are 13 residues in the CDR3. Germline CDR1 SGHTA, CDR2 FQGNSA. The CDR3 here is CASSLELYNEQFF. The CDR3 nucleotides read TGTGCCAGCAGCTTAGAACTTTACAATGAGCAGTTCTTC.

The rearrangement uses TRBV5-1 and TRBJ2-7; D might be TRBD1 (5 bases). Germline V gene data show CDR1 as SGHRS and CDR2 as YFSETQ. This CDR3 comprises 15 residues. Trimming pared 0 bases from V and 0 bases from J, leaving 10 bases between. In DNA, the CDR3 is TGCGCCAGCAGCTTGGAAGGGGTAGCCTCCTACGAGCAGTACTTC. As protein: CASSLEGVASYEQYF. Full variable domain (missing parts from reference TRBV5-1 and TRBJ2-7): KAGVTQTPRYLIKTRGQQVTLSCSPISGHRSVSWYQQTPGQGLQFLFEYFSETQRNKGNFPGRFSGRQFSNSRSEMNVSTLELGDSALYLCASSLEGVASYEQYFGPGTRLTVT.

The chain has TRBV29-1 and TRBJ1-5; a weak D match, TRBD1 (5 bases). CDR1 is SQVTM and CDR2 is ANQGSEA in the germline V gene. With 1 base removed from V and 5 bases from J, the gap between germline ends came to 12 bases. This CDR3 has 14 residues. The CDR3: CSVEGRGDDQPQHF. The CDR3 nucleotides are TGCAGCGTTGAAGGAAGGGGCGACGATCAGCCCCAGCATTTT. The whole variable domain, remainder taken from reference TRBV29-1 and TRBJ1-5, is SAVISQKPSRDICQRGTSLTIQCQVDSQVTMMFWYRQQPGQSLTLIATANQGSEATYESGFVIDKFPISRPNLTFSTLTVSNMSPEDSSIYLCSVEGRGDDQPQHFGDGTRLSIL.

The chain has TRBV7-2 and TRBJ2-3, with D perhaps TRBD2 (5 bases). The CDR3 is 15 residues long. Germline values: CDR1 SGHTA, CDR2 FQGNSA. The V end lost 2 bases, the J end lost 1 base, and 10 bases lay between the germline ends. CDR3 amino acids: CASSLWIGGTDTQYF. DNA for the CDR3: TGTGCCAGCAGCTTATGGATCGGGGGCACAGATACGCAGTATTTT.

The CDR3 reads CASSGTLAVTDTQYF. DNA for the CDR3: TGTGCCAGCAGTGGGACCCTAGCGGTCACAGATACGCAGTATTTT. The chain recombines TRBV2 with TRBJ2-3; the match to TRBD2 covers 7 bases. Germline V gene lookup returns CDR1 SNHLY and CDR2 FYNNEI. Germline trimming cut 4 bases from V and 2 bases from J; bases unmatched to any gene: 6. The CDR3 spans 15 residues. Together with reference TRBV2 and TRBJ2-3, the CDR3 gives the full variable domain: EPEVTQTPSHQVTQMGQEVILRCVPISNHLYFYWYRQILGQKVEFLVSFYNNEISEKSEIFDDQFSVERPDGSNFTLKIRSTKLEDSAMYFCASSGTLAVTDTQYFGPGTRLTVL.

This clone was found a few times. This chain joins TRBV5-4 and TRBJ2-1, with TRBD2 identical over 10 bases. The CDR3 consists of 15 residues. After removal of 2 bases from V and 8 bases from J, the junction contained 7 bases not matched to a gene. Germline assignment: CDR1 SGHNT and CDR2 YYREEE (reference sequence). The CDR3 protein is CASSFTAGGPYEQFF. The CDR3 DNA reads as TGTGCCAGCAGCTTCACAGCGGGGGGGCCCTATGAGCAGTTCTTC.

V and J are TRBV5-1 and TRBJ1-1; D gene unclear. Trimming took 4 bases from V and 5 from J, leaving 12 bases between them. Germline loops: CDR1 SGHRS, CDR2 YFSETQ. This CDR3 has 13 amino acids. The CDR3 reads CASSLLEQTEAFF. CDR3 nucleotide sequence: TGCGCCAGCAGCCTCTTAGAACAGACTGAAGCTTTCTTT. Drawing the rest from reference TRBV5-1 and TRBJ1-1, the complete variable domain is KAGVTQTPRYLIKTRGQQVTLSCSPISGHRSVSWYQQTPGQGLQFLFEYFSETQRNKGNFPGRFSGRQFSNSRSEMNVSTLELGDSALYLCASSLLEQTEAFFGQGTRLTVV.

This chain connects TRBV5-1 to TRBJ2-1, with D hard to call. From germline, CDR1 is SGHRS and CDR2 YFSETQ. The CDR3 runs 12 residues. With 4 bases removed from V and 8 bases from J, the gap between germline ends came to 10 bases. The CDR3 region is CASSRSLDEQFF. The CDR3 DNA follows: TGCGCCAGCAGCCGTTCTCTTGATGAGCAGTTCTTC.

This clone was seen once. V and J are TRBV4-1 and TRBJ1-2; 10 positions match TRBD1. Germline V gene lookup returns CDR1 MGHRA and CDR2 YSYEKL. CDR3 length: 16 residues. With V trimmed by 0 bases and J by 2 bases, 3 bases remained unmatched. The CDR3 region is CASSQDLGQGNYGYTF. The CDR3 nucleotides are TGCGCCAGCAGCCAAGATCTGGGACAGGGGAACTATGGCTACACCTTC.

This clone was detected only once. The chain couples TRBV28 to TRBJ2-7; 14 nucleotides agree with TRBD2. This CDR3 is built from 16 residues. With 3 bases clipped from V and 2 bases from J, the junction kept 3 bases outside the gene matches. Germline V lookup: CDR1 MDHEN, CDR2 SYDVKM. The CDR3 sequence is CASSFGTSGGTYEQYF. CDR3 bases: TGTGCCAGCAGTTTCGGGACTAGCGGGGGTACCTACGAGCAGTACTTC.

This chain connects TRBV10-2 to TRBJ2-3; the match to TRBD2 covers 8 bases. V dropped 7 bases and J dropped 6; count of bases not matched to a gene: 9. CDR1 and CDR2 from the germline V gene are WSHSY and SAAADI. The CDR3 consists of 14 residues. The DNA for the CDR3 is TGCGCCAGCAAACAGGGCGGGAGGTGGGATACGCAGTATTTT. Translation: CASKQGGRWDTQYF.

V and J are TRBV28 and TRBJ1-2, with D possibly TRBD1 on 6 matching bases. Per the germline V gene, CDR1 is MDHEN and CDR2 is SYDVKM. This CDR3 has 13 residues. V lost 5 bases to trimming and J lost 2 bases, with 9 bases between them. The CDR3, as DNA: TGTGCCAGCAGTCGACAGGAAAACTATGGCTACACCTTC. It specifies CASSRQENYGYTF.

The chain employs TRBV18 and TRBJ1-3; D is ambiguous. The ends were cut back, 0 bases at V and 3 bases at J, with 12 bases in the middle. This CDR3 comprises 16 residues. Germline CDR1 KGHSH, CDR2 LQKENI. CDR3 protein: CASSPPLPGLGNTIYF. In DNA form, the CDR3 reads TGTGCCAGCTCACCACCGTTGCCAGGTCTTGGAAACACCATATATTTT.

This chain joins TRBV29-1 and TRBJ1-2; D might be TRBD1 (5 bases). Per germline, CDR1 SQVTM and CDR2 ANQGSEA. Trimming stripped 7 bases from V and 4 bases from J, with 16 bases between. The CDR3 spans 13 residues. This CDR3 reads CSAGRREVYGYTF. The CDR3 DNA is TGCAGCGCAGGGCGCAGGGAGGTCTATGGCTACACCTTC.

The chain is built from TRBV7-2 and TRBJ2-5, with 7 bases identical to TRBD2. CDR3 length: 15 amino acids. Germline CDR1 reads SGHTA; CDR2 reads FQGNSA. V dropped 5 bases and J dropped 5; count of bases not matched to a gene: 11. The chain's CDR3 is CASSPSGMGRETQYF. CDR3 DNA sequence: TGTGCCAGCAGCCCAAGCGGGATGGGGAGGGAGACCCAGTACTTC. Combining the CDR3 with reference TRBV7-2 and TRBJ2-5 gives the whole variable domain GAGVSQSPSNKVTEKGKDVELRCDPISGHTALYWYRQSLGQGLEFLIYFQGNSAPDKSGLPSDRFSAERTGGSVSTLTIQRTQQEDSAVYLCASSPSGMGRETQYFGPGTRLLVL.

The chain carries TRBV15 and TRBJ2-1, with 10 positions matching TRBD1. The CDR3 is 14 residues long. V gave up 8 bases and J gave up 5 bases; unmatched junction bases: 6. Germline CDR1 LNHNV, CDR2 YYDKDF (reference sequence). The CDR3 nucleotides are TGTGCCACCGGGGCGACAGGGGGCCACAATGAGCAGTTCTTC. Its protein product is CATGATGGHNEQFF.

The V gene is TRBV28, the J gene TRBJ1-5; D remains unclear. This CDR3 comprises 14 residues. Germline CDR1 MDHEN, CDR2 SYDVKM. Between the trimmed V and J ends, which lost 1 base and 4 bases, there was a span of 8 bases. The CDR3 protein is CASSLSLRNQPQHF. The CDR3 DNA follows: TGTGCCAGCAGTTTATCTCTCAGGAATCAGCCCCAGCATTTT.

V is TRBV6-5 and J is TRBJ1-6; tentative D call: TRBD1 (5 bases). CDR1 and CDR2 from the germline V gene are MNHEY and SVGAGI. The CDR3 contains 14 residues. V shed 0 bases and J shed 10 bases, with 10 bases lying between them. The CDR3 DNA sequence: TGTGCCAGCAGTTACTCCAGGGTCAAATCACCCCTCCACTTT. This gives the protein CASSYSRVKSPLHF.

The genes are TRBV28 and TRBJ2-1; TRBD1 matches at 10 bases. The CDR3 length is 12 residues. Trimming at V came to 9 bases and at J to 7 bases, leaving 3 bases not matched to a gene. Germline CDR1 MDHEN, CDR2 SYDVKM. CDR3 nucleotides: TGTGCCAGTGGGACAGGGGAGAATGAGCAGTTCTTC. Translating it yields CASGTGENEQFF.

The V and J genes are TRBV18 and TRBJ1-2; D is perhaps TRBD1 (5 bases). The CDR3 contains 13 residues. The germline V and J ends were trimmed by 1 base and 2 bases, with 5 bases remaining between them. CDR1 KGHSH and CDR2 LQKENI come from the germline V gene. In DNA, the CDR3 is TGTGCCAGCTCACCACGACAGAACTATGGCTACACCTTC. It specifies CASSPRQNYGYTF.

The gene calls are TRBV11-2 and TRBJ1-6; 7 bases agree with TRBD1. Germline V gene sequence: CDR1 SGHAT, CDR2 FQNNGV. This CDR3 is 16 amino acids long. V was clipped by 7 bases and J by 6 bases; unmatched bases: 12. This CDR3 is CASKISEWDSNSPLHF. CDR3 DNA: TGTGCCAGCAAAATTAGTGAGTGGGACAGTAATTCACCCCTCCACTTT.

The chain carries TRBV5-6 and TRBJ2-3, with 9 bases fitting TRBD1. After removal of 4 bases from V and 3 bases from J, the junction contained 12 bases not matched to a gene. The CDR3 covers 17 residues. CDR1 and CDR2 from the germline V gene are SGHDT and YYEEEE. CDR3 in DNA: TGTGCCAGCAGCCCATACGGACAGGGGATAAGTACAGATACGCAGTATTTT. Protein sequence: CASSPYGQGISTDTQYF. Complete variable domain (other parts from reference TRBV5-6 and TRBJ2-3): DAGVTQSPTHLIKTRGQQVTLRCSPKSGHDTVSWYQQALGQGPQFIFQYYEEEERQRGNFPDRFSGHQFPNYSSELNVNALLLGDSALYLCASSPYGQGISTDTQYFGPGTRLTVL.

J is TRBJ1-4 and V is TRBV10-3; 11 positions agree with TRBD1. V shed 4 bases, J shed 7 bases, and the junction held 17 bases outside the gene matches. The CDR3 loop spans 19 amino acids. Germline V gene sequence: CDR1 ENHRY, CDR2 SYGVKD. The DNA for the CDR3 is TGTGCCATCAGTGCCCTGCTGCCGGGACAGGGGGAATCGGGTGAAAAACTGTTTTTT. It is translated as CAISALLPGQGESGEKLFF.

The chain carries TRBV7-9 and TRBJ1-3; D perhaps matches TRBD1 (6 bases). V lost 7 bases and J lost 1, with 17 bases in between. The CDR3 loop spans 16 amino acids. Germline V CDR1 and CDR2: SEHNR, FQNEAQ (reference sequence). CDR3 amino acids: CASTPQGVSSGNTIYF. CDR3 bases: TGTGCCAGCACCCCACAGGGCGTTAGTTCTGGAAACACCATATATTTT.